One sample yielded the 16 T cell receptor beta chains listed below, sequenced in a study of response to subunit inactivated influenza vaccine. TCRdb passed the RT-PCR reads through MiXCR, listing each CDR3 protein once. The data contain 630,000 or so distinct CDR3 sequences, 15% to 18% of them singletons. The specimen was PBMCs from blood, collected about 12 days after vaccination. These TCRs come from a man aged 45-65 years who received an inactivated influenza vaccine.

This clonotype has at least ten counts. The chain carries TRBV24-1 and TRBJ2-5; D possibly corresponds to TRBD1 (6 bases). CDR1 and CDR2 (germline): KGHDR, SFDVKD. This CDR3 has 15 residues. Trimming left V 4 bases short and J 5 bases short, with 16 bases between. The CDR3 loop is CATSDSRGLEETQYF. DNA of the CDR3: TGTGCCACCAGTGACAGCAGGGGTCTGGAGGAGACCCAGTACTTC.

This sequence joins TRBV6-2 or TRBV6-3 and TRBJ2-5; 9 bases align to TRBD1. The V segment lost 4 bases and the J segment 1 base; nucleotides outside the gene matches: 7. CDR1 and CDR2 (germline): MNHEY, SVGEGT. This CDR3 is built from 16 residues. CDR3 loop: CASSSMTGGPQETQYF. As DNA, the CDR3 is TGTGCCAGCAGTTCCATGACAGGGGGACCCCAAGAGACCCAGTACTTC.

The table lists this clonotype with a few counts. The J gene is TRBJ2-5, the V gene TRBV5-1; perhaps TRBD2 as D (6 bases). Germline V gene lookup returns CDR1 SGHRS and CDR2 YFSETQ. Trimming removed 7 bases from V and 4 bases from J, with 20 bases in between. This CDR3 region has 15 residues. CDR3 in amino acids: CASRTAGMSSETQYF. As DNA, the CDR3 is TGCGCCAGCCGGACGGCGGGGATGTCCTCAGAGACCCAGTACTTC. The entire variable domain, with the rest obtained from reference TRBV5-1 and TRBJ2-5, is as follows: KAGVTQTPRYLIKTRGQQVTLSCSPISGHRSVSWYQQTPGQGLQFLFEYFSETQRNKGNFPGRFSGRQFSNSRSEMNVSTLELGDSALYLCASRTAGMSSETQYFGPGTRLLVL.

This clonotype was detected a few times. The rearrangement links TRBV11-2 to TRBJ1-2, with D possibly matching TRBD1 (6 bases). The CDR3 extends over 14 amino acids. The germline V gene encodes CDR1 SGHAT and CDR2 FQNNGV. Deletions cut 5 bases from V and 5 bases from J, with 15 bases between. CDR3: CASSRGGAGYGYTF. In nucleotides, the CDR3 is TGTGCCAGCAGCCGTGGGGGGGCTGGGTATGGCTACACCTTC. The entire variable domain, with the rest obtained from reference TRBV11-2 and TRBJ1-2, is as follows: EAGVAQSPRYKIIEKRQSVAFWCNPISGHATLYWYQQILGQGPKLLIQFQNNGVVDDSQLPKDRFSAERLKGVDSTLKIQPAKLEDSAVYLCASSRGGAGYGYTFGSGTRLTVV.

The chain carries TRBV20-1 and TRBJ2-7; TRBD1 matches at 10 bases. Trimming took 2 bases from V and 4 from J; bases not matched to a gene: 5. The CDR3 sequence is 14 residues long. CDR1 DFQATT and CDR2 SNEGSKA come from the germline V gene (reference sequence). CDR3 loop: CSARPGQGNYEQYF. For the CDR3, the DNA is TGCAGTGCTAGACCGGGACAGGGGAATTACGAGCAGTACTTC.

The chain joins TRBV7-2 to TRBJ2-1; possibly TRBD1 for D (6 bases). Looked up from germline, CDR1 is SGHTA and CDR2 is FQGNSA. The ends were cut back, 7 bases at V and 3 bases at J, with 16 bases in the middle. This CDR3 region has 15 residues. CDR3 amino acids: CASTKSSGVYNEQFF. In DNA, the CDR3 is TGTGCCAGCACCAAAAGCTCAGGGGTCTACAATGAGCAGTTCTTC.

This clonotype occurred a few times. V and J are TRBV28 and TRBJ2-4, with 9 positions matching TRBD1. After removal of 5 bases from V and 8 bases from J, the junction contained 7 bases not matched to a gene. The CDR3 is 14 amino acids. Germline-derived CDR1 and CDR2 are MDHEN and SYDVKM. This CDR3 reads CASSNRGRRDIQYF. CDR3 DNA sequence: TGTGCCAGCAGTAACAGGGGGCGCAGAGACATTCAGTACTTC.

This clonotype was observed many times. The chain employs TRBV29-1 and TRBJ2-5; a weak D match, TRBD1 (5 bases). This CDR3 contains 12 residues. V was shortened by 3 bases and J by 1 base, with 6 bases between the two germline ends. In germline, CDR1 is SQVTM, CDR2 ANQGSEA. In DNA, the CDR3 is TGCAGCGTTGACAGGGCCCAAGAGACCCAGTACTTC. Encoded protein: CSVDRAQETQYF.

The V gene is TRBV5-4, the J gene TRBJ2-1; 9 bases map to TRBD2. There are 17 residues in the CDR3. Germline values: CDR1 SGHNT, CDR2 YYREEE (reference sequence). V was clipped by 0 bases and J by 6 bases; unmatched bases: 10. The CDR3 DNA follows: TGTGCCAGCAGCTTGGCTGTTACTAGCGGGTTGCGCAATGAGCAGTTCTTC. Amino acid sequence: CASSLAVTSGLRNEQFF.

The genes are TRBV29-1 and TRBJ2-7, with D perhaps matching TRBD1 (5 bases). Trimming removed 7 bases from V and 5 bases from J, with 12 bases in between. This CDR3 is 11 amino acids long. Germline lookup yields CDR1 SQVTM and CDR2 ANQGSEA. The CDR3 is CSASGWHEQYF. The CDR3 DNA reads TGCAGCGCATCAGGGTGGCACGAGCAGTACTTC.

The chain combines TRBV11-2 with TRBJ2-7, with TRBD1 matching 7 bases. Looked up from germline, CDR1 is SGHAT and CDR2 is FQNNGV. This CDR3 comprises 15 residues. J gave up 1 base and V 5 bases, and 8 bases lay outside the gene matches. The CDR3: CASSITGTVSYEQYF. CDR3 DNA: TGTGCCAGCAGCATAACCGGGACAGTGTCCTACGAGCAGTACTTC.

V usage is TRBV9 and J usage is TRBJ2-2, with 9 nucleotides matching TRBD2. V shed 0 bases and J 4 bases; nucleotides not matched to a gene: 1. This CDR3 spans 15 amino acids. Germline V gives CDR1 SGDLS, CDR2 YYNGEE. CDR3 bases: TGTGCCAGCAGCGTAGGGACTAGCGTCACCGGGGAGCTGTTTTTT. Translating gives CASSVGTSVTGELFF. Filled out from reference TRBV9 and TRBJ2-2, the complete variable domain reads DSGVTQTPKHLITATGQRVTLRCSPRSGDLSVYWYQQSLDQGLQFLIQYYNGEERAKGNILERFSAQQFPDLHSELNLSSLELGDSALYFCASSVGTSVTGELFFGEGSRLTVL.

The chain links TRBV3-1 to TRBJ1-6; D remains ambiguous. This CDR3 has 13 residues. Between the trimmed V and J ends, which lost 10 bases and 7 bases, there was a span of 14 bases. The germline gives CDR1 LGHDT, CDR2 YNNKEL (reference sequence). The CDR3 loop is CATFALGNSPLHF. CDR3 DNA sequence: TGTGCCACCTTCGCCTTGGGAAATTCACCCCTCCACTTT.

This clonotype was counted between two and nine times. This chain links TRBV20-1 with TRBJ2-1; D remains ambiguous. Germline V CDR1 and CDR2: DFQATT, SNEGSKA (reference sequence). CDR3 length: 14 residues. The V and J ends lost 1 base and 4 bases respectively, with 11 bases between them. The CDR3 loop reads CSARGRDIYNEQFF. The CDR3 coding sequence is TGCAGTGCTAGAGGACGTGACATTTACAATGAGCAGTTCTTC.

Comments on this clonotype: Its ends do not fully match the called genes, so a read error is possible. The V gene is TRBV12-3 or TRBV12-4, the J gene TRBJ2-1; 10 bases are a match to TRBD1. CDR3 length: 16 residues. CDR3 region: CASSFPDRGQGNEQSF. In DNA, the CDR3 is TGTGCCAGCAGTTTCCCAGACAGGGGGCAGGGCAATGAGCAGTCCTTC.

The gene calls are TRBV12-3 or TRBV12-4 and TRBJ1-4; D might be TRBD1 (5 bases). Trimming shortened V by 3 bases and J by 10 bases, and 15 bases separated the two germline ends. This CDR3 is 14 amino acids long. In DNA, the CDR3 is TGTGCCAGCAGTTTTGGGACCGATATAGGAAAACTGTTTTTT. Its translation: CASSFGTDIGKLFF.